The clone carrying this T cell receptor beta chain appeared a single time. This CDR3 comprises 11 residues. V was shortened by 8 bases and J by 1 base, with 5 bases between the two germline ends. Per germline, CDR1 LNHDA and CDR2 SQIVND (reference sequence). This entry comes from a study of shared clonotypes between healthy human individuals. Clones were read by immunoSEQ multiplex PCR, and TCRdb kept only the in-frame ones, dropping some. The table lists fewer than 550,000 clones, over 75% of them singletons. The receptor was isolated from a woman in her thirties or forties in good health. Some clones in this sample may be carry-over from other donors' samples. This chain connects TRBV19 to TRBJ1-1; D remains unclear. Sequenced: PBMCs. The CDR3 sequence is CASQENTEAFF. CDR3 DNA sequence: TGTGCCAGTCAGGAGAACACTGAAGCTTTCTTT.